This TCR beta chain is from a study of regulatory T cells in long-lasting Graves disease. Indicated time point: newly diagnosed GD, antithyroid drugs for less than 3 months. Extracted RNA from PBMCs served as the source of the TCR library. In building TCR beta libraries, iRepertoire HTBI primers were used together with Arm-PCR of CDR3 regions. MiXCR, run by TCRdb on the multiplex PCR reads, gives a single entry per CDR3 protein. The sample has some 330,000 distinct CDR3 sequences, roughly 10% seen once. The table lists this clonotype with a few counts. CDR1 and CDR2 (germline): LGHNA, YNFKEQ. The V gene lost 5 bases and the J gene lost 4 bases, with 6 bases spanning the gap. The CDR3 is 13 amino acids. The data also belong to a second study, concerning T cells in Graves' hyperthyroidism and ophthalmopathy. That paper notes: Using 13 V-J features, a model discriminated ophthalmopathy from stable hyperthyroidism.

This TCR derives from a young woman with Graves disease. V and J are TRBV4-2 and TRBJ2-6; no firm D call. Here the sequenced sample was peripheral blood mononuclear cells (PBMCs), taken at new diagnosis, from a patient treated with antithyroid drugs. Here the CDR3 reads CASSYAGANVLTF. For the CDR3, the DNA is TGTGCCAGCAGCTACGCCGGGGCCAACGTCCTGACTTTC.